The 21 T cell receptor beta chains below all came from one sample that was sequenced in a study of T cell repertoires in cytomegalovirus infection. TCRdb re-derived calls from the reads in MiXCR, one entry per CDR3 protein. Among about 150,000 distinct CDR3 sequences, around 20% were seen once, and the ten largest hold approximately 11%. Source material: PBMCs. Receptors originate from a human donor in good health (CMV status not recorded). Some clones in this sample may be carry-over from other donors' samples.

This clonotype was seen at least ten times. The chain employs TRBV7-9 and TRBJ1-5; 7 bases line up with TRBD1. The CDR3 consists of 13 residues. The V gene end was trimmed by 8 bases and the J gene end by 4 bases; junction bases not matched to a gene: 5. CDR1 and CDR2 from the germline V gene are SEHNR and FQNEAQ (reference sequence). The CDR3 spells CASQDRRNQPQHF. DNA of the CDR3: TGTGCCAGCCAGGACAGGCGAAATCAGCCCCAGCATTTT.

To note about this clonotype: This may arise from a read error, as a much more abundant clone is one base away. The CDR3 sequence: CASSFGLMNTEAFF. For the CDR3, the DNA is TGTGCCAGCAGCTTTGGCCTCATGAACACTGAAGCTTTCTTT. This chain uses TRBV7-2 with TRBJ1-1; D gene ambiguous. Trimming shortened V by 3 bases and J by 0 bases, and 8 bases separated the two germline ends. This CDR3 spans 14 amino acids. Per germline, CDR1 SGHTA and CDR2 FQGNSA.

This clonotype came up a few times. The genes are TRBV9 and TRBJ2-3; 10 positions agree with TRBD2. The CDR3 extends over 17 amino acids. CDR1 and CDR2 from the germline V gene are SGDLS and YYNGEE. V lost 2 bases to trimming and J lost 5 bases; unmatched junction nucleotides: 11. The CDR3: CASSVTQSGRAIDTQYF. CDR3 DNA: TGTGCCAGCAGCGTCACCCAAAGCGGGAGGGCCATAGATACGCAGTATTTT.

This clonotype was seen repeatedly, ten times or more. This chain connects TRBV19 to TRBJ1-5; D is undetermined. The CDR3 runs to 13 residues. Between the trimmed V and J ends, which lost 3 bases and 7 bases, there was a span of 10 bases. Germline V gene lookup returns CDR1 LNHDA and CDR2 SQIVND (reference sequence). CDR3 sequence: CASSMGGWQPQHF. The DNA of the CDR3 is TGTGCCAGTAGTATGGGCGGATGGCAGCCCCAGCATTTT.

There are many counts of this clonotype. The chain carries TRBV7-3 and TRBJ2-5; D is unclear. Trimming shortened V by 5 bases and J by 5 bases, and 12 bases separated the two germline ends. The germline gives CDR1 SGHTA, CDR2 FQGTGA. The CDR3 length is 13 residues. Written as DNA, the CDR3 is TGTGCCAGCAGCCTATACGGATTGGAGACCCAGTACTTC. Its translation is CASSLYGLETQYF.

This rearrangement joins TRBV7-2 to TRBJ1-1; 7 nucleotides line up with TRBD1. Losses at the gene ends were 2 bases for V and 8 bases for J; bases not matched to a gene: 8. Germline values: CDR1 SGHTA, CDR2 FQGNSA. The CDR3 extends over 14 amino acids. The CDR3 spells CASSLMGDRAEAFF. The CDR3 DNA follows: TGTGCCAGCAGCTTAATGGGTGACAGGGCGGAAGCTTTCTTT.

The chain employs TRBV6-6 and TRBJ1-6, with D possibly matching TRBD1 (5 bases). The CDR3 totals 12 residues. Trimming removed 8 bases at V and 10 bases at J, with 12 bases between. CDR1 and CDR2 from the germline V gene are MNHNY and SVGAGI (reference sequence). For the CDR3, the DNA is TGTGCCAGCGGCAGGGTCGACTCACCCCTCCACTTT. It specifies CASGRVDSPLHF.

The gene calls are TRBV20-1 and TRBJ2-7; the D gene could be TRBD1 or TRBD2 (5 bases each). CDR3 length equals 14 residues. V gave up 0 bases and J gave up 7 bases, with 16 bases separating them. Germline loops: CDR1 DFQATT, CDR2 SNEGSKA (reference sequence). The CDR3 sequence is CSAREGVGLLEQYF. The CDR3 coding sequence is TGCAGTGCTAGAGAGGGGGTGGGCTTGCTGGAGCAGTACTTC.

The sample holds a few counts of this clonotype. This chain connects TRBV11-2 to TRBJ2-3; no definite D call. In germline, CDR1 is SGHAT, CDR2 FQNNGV. The CDR3 sequence is 14 residues long. The V end was cut by 1 base, the J end by 3 bases, with 8 bases between. The CDR3 DNA follows: TGTGCCAGCAGCTTAGCTTCGCGGACAGATACGCAGTATTTT. This gives the protein CASSLASRTDTQYF.

This chain uses TRBV28 with TRBJ2-7; D gene uncertain. The germline V and J ends were trimmed by 6 bases and 0 bases, with 15 bases remaining between them. There are 15 residues in the CDR3. The germline V gene encodes CDR1 MDHEN and CDR2 SYDVKM. This CDR3 reads CASSPPGLSSYEQYF. The CDR3 DNA reads TGTGCCAGCAGCCCCCCCGGGCTCAGCTCCTACGAGCAGTACTTC.

This clonotype was seen more than once but under ten times. The chain combines TRBV11-2 with TRBJ1-2, with 7 bases lining up with TRBD1. After removal of 7 bases from V and 5 bases from J, the junction contained 7 bases not matched to a gene. The CDR3 length is 13 residues. Germline CDR1 and CDR2: SGHAT and FQNNGV. CDR3 sequence reads: CASTGQEEYGYTF. CDR3 sequence (DNA): TGTGCCAGCACCGGACAGGAAGAATATGGCTACACCTTC.

In its sample, this clonotype was seen many times. The gene calls are TRBV11-3 and TRBJ2-1; D uncertain. The CDR3 is 12 residues long. Trimming pared 5 bases from V and 7 bases from J, leaving 9 bases between. The germline V gene encodes CDR1 SGHNT and CDR2 YENEEA. The CDR3 DNA sequence: TGTGCCAGCAGCCCGAATAGTAATGAGCAGTTCTTC. This codes for CASSPNSNEQFF.

The gene calls are TRBV7-9 and TRBJ2-2; 7 bases fit TRBD2. Unmatched junction bases numbered 8, after V lost 5 bases and J lost 2 bases. The CDR3 spans 16 residues. Germline V CDR1 and CDR2: SEHNR, FQNEAQ (reference sequence). The CDR3 reads CASSPNLAANTGELFF. The CDR3 DNA reads as TGTGCCAGCAGCCCCAATCTAGCGGCAAACACCGGGGAGCTGTTTTTT. The complete variable domain, with remaining parts taken from reference TRBV7-9 and TRBJ2-2, reads DTGVSQNPRHKITKRGQNVTFRCDPISEHNRLYWYRQTLGQGPEFLTYFQNEAQLEKSRLLSDRFSAERPKGSFSTLEIQRTEQGDSAMYLCASSPNLAANTGELFFGEGSRLTVL.

This clonotype showed up many times. The chain has TRBV7-2 and TRBJ1-2; TRBD1 aligns across 11 bases. In germline, CDR1 is SGHTA, CDR2 FQGNSA. The CDR3 loop spans 17 amino acids. The V segment lost 1 base and the J segment 6 bases; nucleotides outside the gene matches: 10. This CDR3 is CASSLEETGTGGNGYTF. The CDR3 region has the DNA TGTGCCAGCAGCTTAGAAGAAACCGGGACAGGGGGGAATGGCTACACCTTC. Full variable domain (outside the CDR3, taken from reference TRBV7-2 and TRBJ1-2): GAGVSQSPSNKVTEKGKDVELRCDPISGHTALYWYRQSLGQGLEFLIYFQGNSAPDKSGLPSDRFSAERTGGSVSTLTIQRTQQEDSAVYLCASSLEETGTGGNGYTFGSGTRLTVV.

The gene calls are TRBV20-1 and TRBJ2-3; 16 bases match TRBD2. The junction had 10 bases not matched to a gene; V was cut back by 0 bases and J by 7 bases. Germline CDR1 and CDR2: DFQATT and SNEGSKA (reference sequence). The CDR3 length is 18 residues. The CDR3 is CSARDSGLAGGHEYTQYF. The CDR3 DNA sequence: TGCAGTGCTAGAGATTCGGGACTAGCGGGGGGGCACGAATATACGCAGTATTTT.

Ten or more counts support this clonotype. This sequence joins TRBV28 and TRBJ2-7; D may match TRBD1 or TRBD2 (5 bases each). CDR3 length: 15 amino acids. CDR1 MDHEN and CDR2 SYDVKM come from the germline V gene. V lost 1 base to trimming and J lost 2 bases, with 12 bases between them. CDR3 region: CASSLSGQAAYEQYF. The CDR3 DNA follows: TGTGCCAGCAGTTTATCGGGGCAGGCTGCCTACGAGCAGTACTTC.

This clonotype was seen a few times. The J gene is TRBJ2-7, the V gene TRBV7-9, with D maybe TRBD2 (5 bases). Germline loops: CDR1 SEHNR, CDR2 FQNEAQ (reference sequence). The CDR3 loop spans 12 amino acids. V was pared by 5 bases and J by 3 bases, with 8 bases between. The CDR3 bases are TGTGCCAGCAGCCTGGACTTCTACGAGCAGTACTTC. Translated: CASSLDFYEQYF.

This clonotype was seen many times. The V gene is TRBV2, the J gene TRBJ2-5; D not certain. V lost 3 bases to trimming and J lost 5 bases, with 7 bases between them. CDR1 and CDR2 (germline): SNHLY, FYNNEI. The CDR3 has 12 residues. CDR3: CASSDFGETQYF. CDR3 nucleotides: TGTGCCAGCAGTGACTTCGGGGAGACCCAGTACTTC.

This chain joins TRBV4-1 and TRBJ1-5; 9 positions agree with TRBD1. The CDR3 has 15 amino acids. Germline CDR1 reads MGHRA; CDR2 reads YSYEKL. Trimming removed 3 bases from V and 4 bases from J; junction bases left unmatched: 4. The CDR3 bases are TGCGCCAGCAGCCAGGGACAGGGCGGAAATCAGCCCCAGCATTTT. Translated: CASSQGQGGNQPQHF.

CDR3 sequence: CASSDSGTEDSPLHF. The CDR3 DNA reads as TGCGCCAGCAGCGATTCCGGGACAGAGGATTCACCCCTCCACTTT. The J gene is TRBJ1-6, the V gene TRBV5-1; 7 nucleotides line up with TRBD1. This CDR3 is 15 amino acids long. J lost 8 bases, V lost 4 bases, and 9 bases had no gene match. From germline, CDR1 is SGHRS and CDR2 YFSETQ.

There are many counts of this clonotype. The chain has TRBV28 and TRBJ1-5; D gene ambiguous. Deletions cut 10 bases from V and 7 bases from J, with 14 bases between. In germline, CDR1 is MDHEN, CDR2 SYDVKM. This CDR3 region has 12 residues. The CDR3 loop is CATTVSTQPQHF. The CDR3 DNA reads as TGTGCCACCACAGTTTCAACCCAGCCCCAGCATTTT.